The clone carrying this T cell receptor (beta chain) occurred a few times. Its antigen is still unknown. Unique molecular identifiers were used in preparing the TCRbeta library. Via MiXCR, TCRdb re-called the PCR reads, giving one row per CDR3 protein. The table shows about 980,000 distinct CDR3 sequences, with about 29% occurring only once. This sample is part of a study of T-cell reconstitution after alpha-beta-depleted transplantation in children. Whole-study findings and limits: Some patients owed their high day-60 TCRbeta diversity to surviving recipient T cells and thymic progenitors. Several hundred expanded graft clones reportedly were the source of alpha-beta T cells about two months after transplant. One year post-transplant, T-cell counts and diversity were largely derived from T cells produced anew.

Germline V gene lookup returns CDR1 MNHEY and CDR2 SMNVEV (reference sequence). The V and J ends lost 8 bases and 2 bases, in that order; junction bases with no gene match: 17. The CDR3 covers 18 residues. J is TRBJ2-7 and V is TRBV27; 11 bases match TRBD1. This clonotype was sampled from a boy younger than two who had a stem cell transplant for SCID, so the T cells may come from the graft donor. The starting material was PBMCs, mostly from graft donor cells, obtained 360 days after TCRalphabeta/CD19-depleted stem cell transplant. The CDR3 coding sequence is TGTGCCAGCGGCTGGTGGGGACAGGGGGTAACCTTTCCCTACGAGCAGTACTTC. It codes for CASGWWGQGVTFPYEQYF.